Detailed here is one T cell receptor (beta chain). The record originates from a study of blood T cell repertoires in COVID-19. The CDR3 loop spans 17 amino acids. Germline CDR1 and CDR2: MNHEY and SMNVEV (reference sequence). V gave up 6 bases and J gave up 0 bases; unmatched junction bases: 6. Sequenced by immunoSEQ multiplex PCR; TCRdb stores in-frame clones only, minus some. Of about 320,000 clones listed, around 90% are singletons. V and J are TRBV27 and TRBJ1-6, with 9 bases aligning to TRBD1. This receptor was obtained from a man aged 55 to 70 who had recovered from COVID-19. Sequenced: PBMCs or T cells enriched from blood (not recorded which). CDR3 protein: CASRGQGGSSYNSPLHF. CDR3 DNA sequence: TGTGCCAGCAGGGGACAGGGAGGGAGCTCCTATAATTCACCCCTCCACTTT.